A single sample gave rise to the 25 T cell receptor beta chains below, sequenced in a study of long-term antiretroviral therapy in people with HIV. Samples were assayed with immunoSEQ v3.0 at survey level. Some clones are missing from TCRdb's copy, which holds only in-frame ones; the method was immunoSEQ multiplex PCR. Among about 25,000 clones listed, around four fifths were seen once. Specimen: unsorted PBMCs, collected 1.1 years before starting antiretroviral therapy. These receptors all come from a woman between 35 and 50 years old with HIV.

The chain is built from TRBV5-4 and TRBJ1-4; D unclear. Germline CDR1 and CDR2: SGHNT and YYREEE (reference sequence). CDR3 size: 12 residues. The V end was cut by 5 bases, the J end by 5 bases, with 7 bases between. The CDR3 DNA is TGTGCCAGCAGTAAAGGGAATGAAAAACTGTTTTTT. Translated, it gives CASSKGNEKLFF.

This clone was observed once. The chain has TRBV21-1 and TRBJ2-1. TRBV21-1 is deemed a pseudogene. This CDR3 is built from 11 residues. The chain's CDR3 is CASSSRDQAFF. The DNA for the CDR3 is TGTGCCAGCAGCTCCCGGGACCAGGCGTTCTTC.

V gene TRBV6-1 combines with J gene TRBJ2-1; D not certain. Trimming took 8 bases from V and 5 from J, leaving 10 bases between them. The V gene's germline CDR1 is MNHNS and CDR2 SASEGT. This CDR3 is 12 amino acids long. This CDR3 is CASGARNNEQFF. The CDR3 DNA follows: TGTGCCAGCGGTGCGCGAAACAATGAGCAGTTCTTC.

V and J are TRBV6-5 and TRBJ2-6; no reliable D call. This CDR3 has 15 amino acids. Between the trimmed V and J ends, which lost 4 bases and 2 bases, there was a span of 9 bases. Germline V gives CDR1 MNHEY, CDR2 SVGAGI. CDR3 coding DNA: TGTGCCAGCAGTTCCGGCAGGACTGGGGCCAACGTCCTGACTTTC. Its translation is CASSSGRTGANVLTF.

This clone has more than one count but fewer than ten. V is TRBV28 and J is TRBJ1-4; 7 nucleotides align to TRBD1. Germline V CDR1 and CDR2: MDHEN, SYDVKM. The CDR3 extends over 14 amino acids. V dropped 3 bases and J dropped 5; count of bases not matched to a gene: 3. Here the CDR3 reads CASSFETGNEKLFF. The CDR3 DNA sequence: TGTGCCAGCAGTTTCGAGACAGGGAATGAAAAACTGTTTTTT. The variable domain in full, with the rest retrieved from reference TRBV28 and TRBJ1-4, is DVKVTQSSRYLVKRTGEKVFLECVQDMDHENMFWYRQDPGLGLRLIYFSYDVKMKEKGDIPEGYSVSREKKERFSLILESASTNQTSMYLCASSFETGNEKLFFGSGTQLSVL.

This chain uses TRBV19 with TRBJ1-2; D may be TRBD1 (6 bases). This CDR3 spans 14 amino acids. V lost 3 bases to trimming and J lost 3 bases, with 11 bases between them. Germline lookup yields CDR1 LNHDA and CDR2 SQIVND (reference sequence). CDR3 sequence reads: CASSIGTYYYGYTF. The CDR3 DNA follows: TGTGCCAGTAGTATCGGGACATATTACTATGGCTACACCTTC.

This clone was seen just once. The V call is TRBV19, the J call TRBJ2-1, with D uncertain. The germline gives CDR1 LNHDA, CDR2 SQIVND (reference sequence). The CDR3 totals 14 residues. V was pared by 2 bases and J by 1 base, with 6 bases between. CDR3 sequence (DNA): TGTGCCAGTAGTATAATAGAATCCTACAATGAGCAGTTCTTC. This gives the protein CASSIIESYNEQFF.

This rearrangement joins TRBV7-2 to TRBJ1-2; D gene ambiguous. The CDR3 contains 15 residues. V gave up 1 base and J gave up 1 base, with 10 bases separating them. CDR1 and CDR2 (germline): SGHTA, FQGNSA. The CDR3 nucleotides read TGTGCCAGCAGCTTAGGCACGACGAGTAACTATGGCTACACCTTC. Translating gives CASSLGTTSNYGYTF.

This chain links TRBV5-1 with TRBJ1-1, with D possibly being TRBD1 (6 bases). V gave up 5 bases and J gave up 1 base, with 12 bases separating them. This CDR3 has 14 amino acids. CDR1 SGHRS and CDR2 YFSETQ come from the germline V gene. The CDR3 loop reads CASRRTAGNTEAFF. CDR3 bases: TGCGCCAGCAGAAGGACAGCGGGGAACACTGAAGCTTTCTTT. Drawing the rest from reference TRBV5-1 and TRBJ1-1, the complete variable domain is KAGVTQTPRYLIKTRGQQVTLSCSPISGHRSVSWYQQTPGQGLQFLFEYFSETQRNKGNFPGRFSGRQFSNSRSEMNVSTLELGDSALYLCASRRTAGNTEAFFGQGTRLTVV.

The chain combines TRBV5-1 with TRBJ1-1; D may be TRBD1 (6 bases). The V gene lost 5 bases and the J gene lost 4 bases, with 18 bases spanning the gap. The germline gives CDR1 SGHRS, CDR2 YFSETQ. The CDR3 has 15 residues. CDR3 protein: CASRYISGASTEAFF. Here the CDR3 DNA reads TGCGCCAGCAGGTATATTTCGGGGGCGAGCACTGAAGCTTTCTTT.

The CDR3 spells CASSLVRETQYF. CDR3 in DNA: TGTGCCAGCAGCTTAGTCCGGGAGACCCAGTACTTC. J is TRBJ2-5 and V is TRBV11-3; D call uncertain. The CDR3 covers 12 residues. Trimming left V 1 base short and J 5 bases short, with 5 bases between. Germline CDR1 and CDR2: SGHNT and YENEEA.

The chain uses TRBV2 and TRBJ2-7, with 7 bases fitting TRBD1. Per the germline V gene, CDR1 is SNHLY and CDR2 is FYNNEI. Trimming took 8 bases from V and 2 from J; bases not matched to a gene: 9. The CDR3 runs 14 residues. The CDR3 bases are TGTGCCAGCCGACGACAGGGTGTACCCTACGAGCAGTACTTC. Its protein product is CASRRQGVPYEQYF.

Here the CDR3 reads CASRDGWPGRGLFF. The CDR3, as DNA: TGTGCCAGCAGGGACGGGTGGCCAGGCCGAGGACTGTTTTTT. The chain combines TRBV2 with TRBJ1-4; D not resolved. V shed 6 bases and J shed 13 bases, with 21 bases lying between them. The length of the CDR3 is 14 residues. Germline V CDR1 and CDR2: SNHLY, FYNNEI.

The chain is built from TRBV27 and TRBJ2-7, with TRBD1 as a possible D gene (6 bases). Trimming removed 5 bases at V and 3 bases at J, with 17 bases between. The CDR3 is 15 residues long. Germline values: CDR1 MNHEY, CDR2 SMNVEV (reference sequence). CDR3 protein: CASSLRWDTYYEQYF. For the CDR3, the DNA is TGTGCCAGCAGTCTCCGGTGGGACACCTACTACGAGCAGTACTTC.

The rearrangement joins TRBV6-5 to TRBJ1-2; no clear D. The CDR3 totals 15 residues. Germline-derived CDR1 and CDR2 are MNHEY and SVGAGI. V shed 6 bases and J shed 3 bases, with 17 bases lying between them. The CDR3 region is CASSPGHLSDYGYTF. CDR3 nucleotide sequence: TGTGCCAGCAGCCCGGGCCACCTGTCCGACTATGGCTACACCTTC.

This clone was seen just once. V and J are TRBV30 and TRBJ1-1; no reliable D call. Trimming pared 2 bases from V and 2 bases from J, leaving 6 bases between. The CDR3 runs 12 residues. CDR1 and CDR2 from the germline V gene are GTSNPN and SVGIG (reference sequence). CDR3 loop: CAWSRRNTEAFF. Here the CDR3 DNA reads TGTGCCTGGAGTAGGCGAAACACTGAAGCTTTCTTT. Using reference TRBV30 and TRBJ1-1 for the parts outside the CDR3, the full variable domain is SQTIHQWPATLVQPVGSPLSLECTVEGTSNPNLYWYRQAAGRGLQLLFYSVGIGQISSEVPQNLSASRPQDRQFILSSKKLLLSDSGFYLCAWSRRNTEAFFGQGTRLTVV.

The V and J genes are TRBV11-3 and TRBJ1-6; no definite D call. V was trimmed by 5 bases and J by 0 bases, leaving 5 bases between them. From germline, CDR1 is SGHNT and CDR2 YENEEA. The CDR3 loop spans 14 amino acids. The CDR3, as DNA: TGTGCCAGCAGCCGGGTCTCCTATAATTCACCCCTCCACTTT. This translates into CASSRVSYNSPLHF.

This chain links TRBV11-2 with TRBJ2-7; tentatively, D is TRBD2 (6 bases). CDR1 SGHAT and CDR2 FQNNGV come from the germline V gene. The CDR3 contains 15 residues. Between the trimmed V and J ends, which lost 5 bases and 9 bases, there was a span of 23 bases. The CDR3: CASSPSLGLPYWQYF. As DNA, the CDR3 is TGTGCCAGCAGCCCGTCCTTGGGACTCCCCTACTGGCAGTACTTC.

The gene calls are TRBV6-6 and TRBJ2-7; possible D gene TRBD1, 6 bases. The CDR3 consists of 15 residues. Trimming took off 0 bases at V and 0 bases at J, with 9 bases between the two ends. CDR1 and CDR2 from the germline V gene are MNHNY and SVGAGI (reference sequence). As DNA, the CDR3 is TGTGCCAGCAGTTACTCTGGGACATTCTCCTACGAGCAGTACTTC. It specifies CASSYSGTFSYEQYF.

This chain links TRBV27 with TRBJ1-1, with D perhaps TRBD1 (5 bases). In germline, CDR1 is MNHEY, CDR2 SMNVEV (reference sequence). The CDR3 contains 16 residues. The V end lost 8 bases, the J end lost 5 bases, and 24 bases lay between the germline ends. The CDR3 reads CASRLGRVQGETEAFF. The CDR3, as DNA: TGTGCCAGCCGCCTCGGCCGGGTGCAGGGTGAGACTGAAGCTTTCTTT.

This chain uses TRBV18 with TRBJ2-6, with 7 nucleotides matching TRBD1. The CDR3 length is 15 residues. V lost 3 bases to trimming and J lost 2 bases; unmatched junction nucleotides: 1. The germline CDR1 and CDR2 sequences are KGHSH and LQKENI. DNA of the CDR3: TGTGCCAGCTCACCTAGGGGGCCTGGGGCCAACGTCCTGACTTTC. It yields the protein CASSPRGPGANVLTF.

This chain uses TRBV7-9 with TRBJ1-4; D perhaps matches TRBD1 (6 bases). CDR1 and CDR2 (germline): SEHNR, FQNEAQ (reference sequence). The CDR3 is 14 amino acids. V lost 5 bases to trimming and J lost 8 bases, with 15 bases between them. The CDR3 sequence: CASSQGQGSEKLFF. DNA of the CDR3: TGTGCCAGCAGCCAAGGGCAGGGGAGCGAAAAACTGTTTTTT.

The chain links TRBV5-6 to TRBJ2-6, with D possibly being TRBD1 (6 bases). The V end lost 5 bases, the J end lost 0 bases, and 12 bases lay between the germline ends. CDR3 length: 16 amino acids. Looked up from germline, CDR1 is SGHDT and CDR2 is YYEEEE. DNA for the CDR3: TGTGCCAGCAGGACAGGTCTCGACTCTGGGGCCAACGTCCTGACTTTC. It translates to CASRTGLDSGANVLTF.

The chain is built from TRBV29-1 and TRBJ1-2, with D tentatively TRBD1 (6 bases). Trimming took off 7 bases at V and 4 bases at J, with 16 bases between the two ends. Germline CDR1 SQVTM, CDR2 ANQGSEA. The CDR3 sequence is 13 residues long. CDR3 residues: CSDLTGPLYGYTF. The DNA of the CDR3 is TGCAGCGACCTGACAGGCCCTCTCTATGGCTACACCTTC.

This chain links TRBV11-2 with TRBJ2-7; D is unresolved. CDR3 size: 11 residues. Per the germline V gene, CDR1 is SGHAT and CDR2 is FQNNGV. The V gene lost 1 base and the J gene lost 6 bases, with 4 bases spanning the gap. CDR3 amino acids: CASSLVGEQYF. CDR3 in DNA: TGTGCCAGCAGCTTAGTAGGCGAGCAGTACTTC.